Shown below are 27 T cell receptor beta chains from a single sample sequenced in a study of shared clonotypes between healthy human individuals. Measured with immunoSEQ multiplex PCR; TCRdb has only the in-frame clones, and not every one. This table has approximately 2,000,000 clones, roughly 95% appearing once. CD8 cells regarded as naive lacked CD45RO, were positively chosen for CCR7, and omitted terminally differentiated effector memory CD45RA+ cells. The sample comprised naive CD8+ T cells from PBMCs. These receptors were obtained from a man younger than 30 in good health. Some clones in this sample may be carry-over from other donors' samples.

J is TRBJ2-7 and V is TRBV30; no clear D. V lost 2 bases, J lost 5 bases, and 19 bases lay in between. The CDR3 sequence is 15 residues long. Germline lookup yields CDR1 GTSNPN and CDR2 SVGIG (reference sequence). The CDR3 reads CAWSPPFGRRHEQYF. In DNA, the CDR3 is TGTGCCTGGAGTCCCCCCTTCGGGCGTAGACACGAGCAGTACTTC.

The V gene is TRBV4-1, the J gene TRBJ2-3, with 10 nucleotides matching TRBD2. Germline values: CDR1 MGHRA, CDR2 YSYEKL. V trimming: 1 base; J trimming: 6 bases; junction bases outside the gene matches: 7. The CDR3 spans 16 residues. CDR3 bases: TGCGCCAGCAGCCAAGGACCACTAGCGGGATTGGATACGCAGTATTTT. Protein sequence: CASSQGPLAGLDTQYF.

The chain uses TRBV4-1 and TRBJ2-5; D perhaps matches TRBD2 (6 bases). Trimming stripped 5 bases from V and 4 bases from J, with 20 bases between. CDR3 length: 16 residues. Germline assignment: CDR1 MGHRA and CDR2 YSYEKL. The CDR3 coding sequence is TGCGCCAGCAGCTTACGGGGCAGGGAGGAGGGAGAGACCCAGTACTTC. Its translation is CASSLRGREEGETQYF.

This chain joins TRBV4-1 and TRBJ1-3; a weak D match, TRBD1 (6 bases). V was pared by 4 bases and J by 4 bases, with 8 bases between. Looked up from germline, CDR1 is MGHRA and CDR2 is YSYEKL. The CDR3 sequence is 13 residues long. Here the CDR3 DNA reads TGCGCCAGCAGCCCGGACAGAGGAAACACCATATATTTT. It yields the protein CASSPDRGNTIYF.

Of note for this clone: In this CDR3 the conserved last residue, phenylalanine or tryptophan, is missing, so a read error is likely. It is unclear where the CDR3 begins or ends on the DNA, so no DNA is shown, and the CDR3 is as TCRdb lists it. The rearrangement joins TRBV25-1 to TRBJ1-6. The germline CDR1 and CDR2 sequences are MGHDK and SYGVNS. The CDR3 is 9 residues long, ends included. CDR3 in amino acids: CASKPRQKV.

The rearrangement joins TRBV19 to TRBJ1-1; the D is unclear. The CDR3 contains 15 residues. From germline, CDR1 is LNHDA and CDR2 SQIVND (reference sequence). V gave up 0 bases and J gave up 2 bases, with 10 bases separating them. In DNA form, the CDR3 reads TGTGCCAGTAGTATAGAAGACAAATCAAACACTGAAGCTTTCTTT. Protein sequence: CASSIEDKSNTEAFF.

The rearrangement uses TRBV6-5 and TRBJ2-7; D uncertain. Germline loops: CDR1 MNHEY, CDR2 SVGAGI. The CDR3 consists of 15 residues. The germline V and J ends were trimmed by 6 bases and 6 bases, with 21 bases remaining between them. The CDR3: CASSPLQAPLLEQYF. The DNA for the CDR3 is TGTGCCAGCAGCCCCCTACAAGCCCCCCTCCTCGAGCAGTACTTC.

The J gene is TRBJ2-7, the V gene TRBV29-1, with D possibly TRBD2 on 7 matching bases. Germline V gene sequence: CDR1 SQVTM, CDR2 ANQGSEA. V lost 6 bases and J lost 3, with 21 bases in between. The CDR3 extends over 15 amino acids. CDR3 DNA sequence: TGCAGCGTGGGGGGGGACACTAACCCCCTCTACGAGCAGTACTTC. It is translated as CSVGGDTNPLYEQYF.

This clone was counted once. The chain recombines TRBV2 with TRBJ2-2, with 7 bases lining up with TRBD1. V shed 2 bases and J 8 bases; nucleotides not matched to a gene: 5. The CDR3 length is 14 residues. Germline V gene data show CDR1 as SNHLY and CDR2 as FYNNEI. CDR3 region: CASSETGVSGELFF. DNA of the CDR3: TGTGCCAGCAGTGAAACAGGGGTTTCTGGGGAGCTGTTTTTT. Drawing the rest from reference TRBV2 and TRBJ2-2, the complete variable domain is EPEVTQTPSHQVTQMGQEVILRCVPISNHLYFYWYRQILGQKVEFLVSFYNNEISEKSEIFDDQFSVERPDGSNFTLKIRSTKLEDSAMYFCASSETGVSGELFFGEGSRLTVL.

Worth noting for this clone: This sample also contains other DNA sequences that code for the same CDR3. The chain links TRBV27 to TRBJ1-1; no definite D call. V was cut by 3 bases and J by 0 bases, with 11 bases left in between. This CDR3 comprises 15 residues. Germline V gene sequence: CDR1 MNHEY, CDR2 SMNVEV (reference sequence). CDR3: CASSFVGAMNTEAFF. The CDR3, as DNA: TGTGCCAGCAGTTTTGTAGGCGCTATGAACACTGAAGCTTTCTTT.

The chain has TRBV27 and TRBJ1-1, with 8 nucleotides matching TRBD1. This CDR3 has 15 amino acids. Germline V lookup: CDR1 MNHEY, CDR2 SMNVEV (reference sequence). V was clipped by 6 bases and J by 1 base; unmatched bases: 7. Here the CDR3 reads CASRYWTGKNTEAFF. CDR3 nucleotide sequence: TGTGCCAGCAGGTATTGGACAGGGAAGAACACTGAAGCTTTCTTT.

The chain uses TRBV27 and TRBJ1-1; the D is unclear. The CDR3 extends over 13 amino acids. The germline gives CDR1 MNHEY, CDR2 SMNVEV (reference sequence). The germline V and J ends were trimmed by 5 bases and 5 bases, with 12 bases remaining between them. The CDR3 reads CASSTRRYTEAFF. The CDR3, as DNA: TGTGCCAGCAGTACCCGTAGGTATACTGAAGCTTTCTTT.

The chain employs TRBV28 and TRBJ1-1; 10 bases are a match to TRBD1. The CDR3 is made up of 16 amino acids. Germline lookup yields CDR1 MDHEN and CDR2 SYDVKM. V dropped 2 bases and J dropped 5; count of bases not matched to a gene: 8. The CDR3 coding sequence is TGTGCCAGCAGTTTACTGCCGGGACAGGGGAAAACTGAAGCTTTCTTT. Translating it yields CASSLLPGQGKTEAFF.

The CDR3 sequence is CASSLRLAPSTDTQYF. In DNA form, the CDR3 reads TGTGCCAGTAGTCTCAGACTAGCGCCCAGCACAGATACGCAGTATTTT. The rearrangement joins TRBV19 to TRBJ2-3; 8 positions match TRBD2. The germline V gene has CDR1 LNHDA and CDR2 SQIVND (reference sequence). The length of the CDR3 is 16 residues. The V segment lost 5 bases and the J segment 0 bases; nucleotides outside the gene matches: 7.

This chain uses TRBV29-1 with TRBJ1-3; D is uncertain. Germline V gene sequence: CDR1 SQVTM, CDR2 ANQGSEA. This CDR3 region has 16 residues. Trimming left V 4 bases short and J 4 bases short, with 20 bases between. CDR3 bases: TGCAGCGTTGTTCCCCGGGAGACCCATTCGGGAAACACCATATATTTT. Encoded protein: CSVVPRETHSGNTIYF. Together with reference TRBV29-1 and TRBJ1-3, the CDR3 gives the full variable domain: SAVISQKPSRDICQRGTSLTIQCQVDSQVTMMFWYRQQPGQSLTLIATANQGSEATYESGFVIDKFPISRPNLTFSTLTVSNMSPEDSSIYLCSVVPRETHSGNTIYFGEGSWLTVV.

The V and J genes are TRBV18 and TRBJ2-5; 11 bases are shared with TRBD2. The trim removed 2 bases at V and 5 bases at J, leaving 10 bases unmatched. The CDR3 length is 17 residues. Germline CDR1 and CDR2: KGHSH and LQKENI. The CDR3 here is CASSPNIAGGPRETQYF. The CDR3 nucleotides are TGTGCCAGCTCACCAAACATAGCGGGAGGGCCCAGGGAGACCCAGTACTTC. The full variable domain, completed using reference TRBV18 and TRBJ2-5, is NAGVMQNPRHLVRRRGQEARLRCSPMKGHSHVYWYRQLPEEGLKFMVYLQKENIIDESGMPKERFSAEFPKEGPSILRIQQVVRGDSAAYFCASSPNIAGGPRETQYFGPGTRLLVL.

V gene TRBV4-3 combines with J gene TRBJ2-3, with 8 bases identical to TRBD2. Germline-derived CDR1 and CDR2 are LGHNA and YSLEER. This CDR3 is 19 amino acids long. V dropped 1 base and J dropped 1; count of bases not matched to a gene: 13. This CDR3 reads CASSQVGGERELGTDTQYF. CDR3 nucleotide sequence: TGCGCCAGCAGCCAAGTAGGTGGGGAGCGGGAGTTGGGCACAGATACGCAGTATTTT.

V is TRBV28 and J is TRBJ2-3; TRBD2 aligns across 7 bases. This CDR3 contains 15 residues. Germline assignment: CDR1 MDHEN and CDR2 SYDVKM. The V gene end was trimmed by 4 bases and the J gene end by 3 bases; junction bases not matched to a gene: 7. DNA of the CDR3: TGTGCCAGCAGTTCGAGCGGGATCCGTACAGATACGCAGTATTTT. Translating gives CASSSSGIRTDTQYF.

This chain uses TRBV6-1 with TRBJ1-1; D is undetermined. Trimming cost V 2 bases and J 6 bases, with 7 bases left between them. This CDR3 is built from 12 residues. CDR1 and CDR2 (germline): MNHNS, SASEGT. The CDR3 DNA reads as TGTGCCAGCAGTGAACCGGGCCCTGAAGCTTTCTTT. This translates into CASSEPGPEAFF.

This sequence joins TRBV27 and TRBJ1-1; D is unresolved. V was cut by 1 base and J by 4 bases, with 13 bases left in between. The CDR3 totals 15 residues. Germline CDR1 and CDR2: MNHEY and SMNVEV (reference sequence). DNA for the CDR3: TGTGCCAGCAGTTTATATACGGGTGTGGGCACTGAAGCTTTCTTT. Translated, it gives CASSLYTGVGTEAFF.

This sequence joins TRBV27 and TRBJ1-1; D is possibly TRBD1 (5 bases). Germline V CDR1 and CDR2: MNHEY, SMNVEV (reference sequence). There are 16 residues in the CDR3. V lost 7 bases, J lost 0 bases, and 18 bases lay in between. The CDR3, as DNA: TGTGCCAGCACCGGAGGTGGGATGACAGTGAACACTGAAGCTTTCTTT. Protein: CASTGGGMTVNTEAFF.

The chain's CDR3 is CASSTPFITETLETQYF. The CDR3 DNA sequence: TGTGCCAGCAGCACCCCTTTTATTACGGAAACCTTGGAGACCCAGTACTTC. This chain links TRBV28 with TRBJ2-5, with no clear D. This CDR3 spans 17 amino acids. Trimming removed 6 bases from V and 5 bases from J, with 25 bases in between. Per the germline V gene, CDR1 is MDHEN and CDR2 is SYDVKM. The full variable domain, completed using reference TRBV28 and TRBJ2-5, is DVKVTQSSRYLVKRTGEKVFLECVQDMDHENMFWYRQDPGLGLRLIYFSYDVKMKEKGDIPEGYSVSREKKERFSLILESASTNQTSMYLCASSTPFITETLETQYFGPGTRLLVL.

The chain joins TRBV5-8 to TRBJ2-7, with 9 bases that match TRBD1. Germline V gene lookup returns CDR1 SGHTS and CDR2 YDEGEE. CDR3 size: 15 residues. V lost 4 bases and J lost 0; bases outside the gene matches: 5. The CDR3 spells CASSQGTGTSYEQYF. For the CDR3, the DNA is TGTGCCAGCAGCCAAGGGACAGGGACCTCCTACGAGCAGTACTTC. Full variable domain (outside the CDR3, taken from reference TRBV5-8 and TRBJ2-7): EAGVTQSPTHLIKTRGQQATLRCSPISGHTSVYWYQQALGLGLQFLLWYDEGEERNRGNFPPRFSGRQFPNYSSELNVNALELEDSALYLCASSQGTGTSYEQYFGPGTRLTVT.

This chain's CDR3 is CASSLFPGGQETQYF. CDR3 coding DNA: TGTGCCAGCAGTTTATTCCCCGGAGGGCAAGAGACCCAGTACTTC. The chain joins TRBV28 to TRBJ2-5, with a possible D match to TRBD2 (6 bases). Germline V gene data show CDR1 as MDHEN and CDR2 as SYDVKM. V lost 1 base, J lost 2 bases, and 11 bases lay in between. The CDR3 length is 15 residues.

The CDR3 nucleotides read TGCGCCAGCAGCTTGGCCGGGTCTGTGGATGCAGCTTTCTTT. Its translation is CASSLAGSVDAAFF. The chain combines TRBV5-1 with TRBJ1-1; the D is unclear. Germline V lookup: CDR1 SGHRS, CDR2 YFSETQ. Trimming shortened V by 0 bases and J by 10 bases, and 16 bases separated the two germline ends. CDR3 length: 14 residues.

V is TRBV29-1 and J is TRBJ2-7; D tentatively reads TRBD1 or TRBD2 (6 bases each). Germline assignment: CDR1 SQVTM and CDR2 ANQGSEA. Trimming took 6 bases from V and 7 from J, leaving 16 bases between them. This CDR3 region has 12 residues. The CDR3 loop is CSVQEGGPEQYF. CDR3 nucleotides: TGCAGCGTGCAAGAGGGGGGACCAGAGCAGTACTTC.

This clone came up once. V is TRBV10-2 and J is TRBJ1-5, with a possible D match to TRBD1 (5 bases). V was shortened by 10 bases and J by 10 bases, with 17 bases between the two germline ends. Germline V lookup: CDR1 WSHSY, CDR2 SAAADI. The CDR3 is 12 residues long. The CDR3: CANGGPGKPQHF. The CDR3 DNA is TGCGCCAATGGGGGTCCAGGGAAACCCCAGCATTTT.